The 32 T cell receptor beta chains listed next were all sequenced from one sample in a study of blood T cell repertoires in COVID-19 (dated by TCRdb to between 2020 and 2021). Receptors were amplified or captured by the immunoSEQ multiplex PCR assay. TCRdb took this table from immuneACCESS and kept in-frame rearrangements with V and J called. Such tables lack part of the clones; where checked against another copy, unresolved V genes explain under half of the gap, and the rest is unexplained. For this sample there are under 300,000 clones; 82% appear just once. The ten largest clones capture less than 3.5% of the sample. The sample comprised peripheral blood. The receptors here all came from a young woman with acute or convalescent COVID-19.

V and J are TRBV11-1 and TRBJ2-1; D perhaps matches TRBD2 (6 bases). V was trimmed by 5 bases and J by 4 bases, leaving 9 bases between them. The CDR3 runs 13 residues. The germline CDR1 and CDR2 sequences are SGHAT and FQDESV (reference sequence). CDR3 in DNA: TGTGCCAGCAGCATGGGACTTTACAATGAGCAGTTCTTC. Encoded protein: CASSMGLYNEQFF.

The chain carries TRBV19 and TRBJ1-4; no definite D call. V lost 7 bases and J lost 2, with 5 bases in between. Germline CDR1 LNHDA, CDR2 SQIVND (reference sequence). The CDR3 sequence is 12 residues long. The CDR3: CASTRTNEKLFF. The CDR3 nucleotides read TGTGCCAGTACGCGGACTAATGAAAAACTGTTTTTT.

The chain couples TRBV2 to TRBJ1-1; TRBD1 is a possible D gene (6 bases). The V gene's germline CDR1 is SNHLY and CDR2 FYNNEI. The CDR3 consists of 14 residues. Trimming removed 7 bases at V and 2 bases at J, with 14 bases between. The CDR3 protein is CASNEQGSNTEAFF. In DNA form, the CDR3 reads TGTGCCAGCAACGAACAGGGCTCCAACACTGAAGCTTTCTTT.

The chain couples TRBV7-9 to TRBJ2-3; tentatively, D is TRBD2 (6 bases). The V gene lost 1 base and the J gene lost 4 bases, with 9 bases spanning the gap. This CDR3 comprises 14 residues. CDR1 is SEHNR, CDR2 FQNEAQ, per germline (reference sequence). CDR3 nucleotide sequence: TGTGCCAGCAGCTTAGATAGCGGTTCAGATACGCAGTATTTT. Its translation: CASSLDSGSDTQYF.

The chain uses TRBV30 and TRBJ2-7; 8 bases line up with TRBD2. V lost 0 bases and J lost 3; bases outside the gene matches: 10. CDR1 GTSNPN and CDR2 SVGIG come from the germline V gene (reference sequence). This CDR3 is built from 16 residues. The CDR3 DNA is TGTGCCTGGAGTGTAAATCTAGGGCTAGCGGGCTACGAGCAGTACTTC. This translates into CAWSVNLGLAGYEQYF.

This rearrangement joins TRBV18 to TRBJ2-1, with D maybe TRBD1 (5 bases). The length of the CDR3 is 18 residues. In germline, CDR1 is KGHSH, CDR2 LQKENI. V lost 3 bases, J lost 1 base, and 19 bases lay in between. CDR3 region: CASSPRSPGPGSYNEQFF. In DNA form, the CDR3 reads TGTGCCAGCTCACCCCGGTCCCCGGGCCCAGGGTCCTACAATGAGCAGTTCTTC.

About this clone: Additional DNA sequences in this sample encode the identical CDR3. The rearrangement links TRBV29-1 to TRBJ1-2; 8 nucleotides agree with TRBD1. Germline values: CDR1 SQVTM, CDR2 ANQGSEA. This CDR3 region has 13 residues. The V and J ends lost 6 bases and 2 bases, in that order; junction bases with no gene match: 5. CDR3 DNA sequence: TGCAGCGTCACCGGGACAGGAAACTATGGCTACACCTTC. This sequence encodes CSVTGTGNYGYTF. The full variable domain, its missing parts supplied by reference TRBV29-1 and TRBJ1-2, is SAVISQKPSRDICQRGTSLTIQCQVDSQVTMMFWYRQQPGQSLTLIATANQGSEATYESGFVIDKFPISRPNLTFSTLTVSNMSPEDSSIYLCSVTGTGNYGYTFGSGTRLTVV.

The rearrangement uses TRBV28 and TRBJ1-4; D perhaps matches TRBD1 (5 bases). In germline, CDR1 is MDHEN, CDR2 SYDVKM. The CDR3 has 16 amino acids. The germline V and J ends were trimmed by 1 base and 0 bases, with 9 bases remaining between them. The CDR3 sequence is CASSLLGVATNEKLFF. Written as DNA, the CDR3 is TGTGCCAGCAGTTTATTAGGGGTCGCAACTAATGAAAAACTGTTTTTT.

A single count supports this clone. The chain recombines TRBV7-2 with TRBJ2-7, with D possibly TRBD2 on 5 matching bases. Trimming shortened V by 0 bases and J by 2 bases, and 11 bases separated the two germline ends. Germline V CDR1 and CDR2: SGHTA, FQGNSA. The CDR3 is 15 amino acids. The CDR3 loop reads CASSLAMTITYEQYF. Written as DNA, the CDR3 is TGTGCCAGCAGCTTAGCGATGACTATTACCTACGAGCAGTACTTC.

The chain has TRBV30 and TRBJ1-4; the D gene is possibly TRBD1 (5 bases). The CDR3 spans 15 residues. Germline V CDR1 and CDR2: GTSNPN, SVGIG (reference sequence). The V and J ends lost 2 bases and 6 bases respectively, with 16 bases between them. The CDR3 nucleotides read TGTGCCTGGAGTAATCTTGGGACTCCAGATGAAAAACTGTTTTTT. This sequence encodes CAWSNLGTPDEKLFF.

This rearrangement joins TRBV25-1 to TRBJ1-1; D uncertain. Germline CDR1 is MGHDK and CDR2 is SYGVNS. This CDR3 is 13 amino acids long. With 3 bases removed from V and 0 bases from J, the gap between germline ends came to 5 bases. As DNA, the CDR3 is TGTGCCAGCAGTGATCCCATGAACACTGAAGCTTTCTTT. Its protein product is CASSDPMNTEAFF.

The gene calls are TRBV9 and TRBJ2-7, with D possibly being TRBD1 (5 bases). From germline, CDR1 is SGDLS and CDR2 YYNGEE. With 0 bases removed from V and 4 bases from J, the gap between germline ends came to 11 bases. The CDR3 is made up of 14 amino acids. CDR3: CASSVGVGDYEQYF. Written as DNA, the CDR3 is TGTGCCAGCAGCGTAGGTGTAGGGGATTACGAGCAGTACTTC.

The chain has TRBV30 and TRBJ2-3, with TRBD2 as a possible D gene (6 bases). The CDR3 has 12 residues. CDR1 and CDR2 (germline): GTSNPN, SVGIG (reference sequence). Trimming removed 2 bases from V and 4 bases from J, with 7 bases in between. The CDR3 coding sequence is TGTGCCTGGAGTCCGGGGGCAGATACGCAGTATTTT. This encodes CAWSPGADTQYF.

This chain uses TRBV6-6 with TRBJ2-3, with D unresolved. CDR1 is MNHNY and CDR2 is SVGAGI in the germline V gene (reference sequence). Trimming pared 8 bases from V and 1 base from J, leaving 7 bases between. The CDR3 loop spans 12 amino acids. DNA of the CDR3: TGTGCCAGCTCCGGAGGCACAGATACGCAGTATTTT. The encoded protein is CASSGGTDTQYF.

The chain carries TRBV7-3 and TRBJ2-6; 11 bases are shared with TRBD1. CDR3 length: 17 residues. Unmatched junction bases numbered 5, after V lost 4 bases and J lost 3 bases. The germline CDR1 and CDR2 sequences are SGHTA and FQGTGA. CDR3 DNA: TGTGCCAGCAGCTCCGGACAGGGGGCGCGTGGGGCCAACGTCCTGACTTTC. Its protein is CASSSGQGARGANVLTF. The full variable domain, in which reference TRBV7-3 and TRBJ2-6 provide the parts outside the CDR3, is GAGVSQTPSNKVTEKGKYVELRCDPISGHTALYWYRQSLGQGPEFLIYFQGTGAADDSGLPNDRFFAVRPEGSVSTLKIQRTERGDSAVYLCASSSGQGARGANVLTFGAGSRLTVL.

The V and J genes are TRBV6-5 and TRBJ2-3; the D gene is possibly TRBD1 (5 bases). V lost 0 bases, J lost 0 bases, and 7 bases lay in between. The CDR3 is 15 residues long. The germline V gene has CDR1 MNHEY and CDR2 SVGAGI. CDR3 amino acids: CASSYSQGSTDTQYF. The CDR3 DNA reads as TGTGCCAGCAGTTACTCCCAGGGAAGCACAGATACGCAGTATTTT.

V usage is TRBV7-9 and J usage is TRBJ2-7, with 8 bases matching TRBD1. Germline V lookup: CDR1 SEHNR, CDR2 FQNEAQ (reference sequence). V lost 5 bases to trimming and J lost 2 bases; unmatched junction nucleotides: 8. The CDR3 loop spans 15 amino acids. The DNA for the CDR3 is TGTGCCAGCAGCGAACAAACAGGGGGTCCCTACGAGCAGTACTTC. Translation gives CASSEQTGGPYEQYF.

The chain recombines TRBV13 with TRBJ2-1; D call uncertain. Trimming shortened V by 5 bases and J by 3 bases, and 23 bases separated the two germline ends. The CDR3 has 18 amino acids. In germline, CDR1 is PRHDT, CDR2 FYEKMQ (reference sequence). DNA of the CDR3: TGTGCCAGCAGCCAAACCCAGATCAGGCAGGAACACTACAATGAGCAGTTCTTC. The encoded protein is CASSQTQIRQEHYNEQFF.

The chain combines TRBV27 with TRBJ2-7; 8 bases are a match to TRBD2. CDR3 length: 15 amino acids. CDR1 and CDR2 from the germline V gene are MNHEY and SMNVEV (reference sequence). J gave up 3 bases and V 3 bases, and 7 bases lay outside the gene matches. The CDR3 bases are TGTGCCAGCAGTTTTAGCGGGAAGGACTTCTACGAGCAGTACTTC. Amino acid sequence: CASSFSGKDFYEQYF.

The CDR3 DNA follows: TGTGCCAGCAGAAGAGCAAATTTTGATACTAGCGGGATTTACAATGAGCAGTTCTTC. Its protein is CASRRANFDTSGIYNEQFF. This chain uses TRBV28 with TRBJ2-1; TRBD2 matches at 10 bases. From germline, CDR1 is MDHEN and CDR2 SYDVKM. V dropped 6 bases and J dropped 4; count of bases not matched to a gene: 18. The CDR3 runs 19 residues.

CDR3: CASSPGQIEAFF. For the CDR3, the DNA is TGTGCCAGCAGTCCGGGACAGATAGAAGCTTTCTTT. The chain employs TRBV6-6 and TRBJ1-1, with 7 bases fitting TRBD1. The CDR3 contains 12 residues. The germline CDR1 and CDR2 sequences are MNHNY and SVGAGI (reference sequence). V lost 5 bases to trimming and J lost 8 bases; unmatched junction nucleotides: 5.

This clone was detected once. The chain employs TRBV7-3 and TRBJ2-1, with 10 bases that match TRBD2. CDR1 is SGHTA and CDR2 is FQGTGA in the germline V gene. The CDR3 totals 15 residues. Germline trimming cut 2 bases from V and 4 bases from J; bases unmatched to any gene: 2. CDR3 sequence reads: CASSLGTSVYNEQFF. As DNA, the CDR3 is TGTGCCAGCAGCTTAGGGACTAGCGTATACAATGAGCAGTTCTTC.

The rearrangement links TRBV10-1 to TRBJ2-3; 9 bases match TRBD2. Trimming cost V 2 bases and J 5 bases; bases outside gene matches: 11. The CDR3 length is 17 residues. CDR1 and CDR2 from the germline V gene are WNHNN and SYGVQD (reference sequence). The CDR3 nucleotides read TGCGCCAGCAGTGAGGGGGCTACTAGCGGGTGGGGAGATACGCAGTATTTT. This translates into CASSEGATSGWGDTQYF.

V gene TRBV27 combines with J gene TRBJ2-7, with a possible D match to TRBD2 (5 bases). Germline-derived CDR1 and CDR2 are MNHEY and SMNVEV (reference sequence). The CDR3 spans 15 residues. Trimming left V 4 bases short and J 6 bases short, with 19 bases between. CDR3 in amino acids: CASSSLTIGMAEQYF. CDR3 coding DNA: TGTGCCAGCAGTTCGTTGACAATCGGGATGGCCGAGCAGTACTTC.

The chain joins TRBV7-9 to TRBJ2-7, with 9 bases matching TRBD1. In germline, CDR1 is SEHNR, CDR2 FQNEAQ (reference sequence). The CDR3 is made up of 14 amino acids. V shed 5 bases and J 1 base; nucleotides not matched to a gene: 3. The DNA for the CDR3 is TGTGCCAGCAGCCCAGACAGGGGGTCCTACGAGCAGTACTTC. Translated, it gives CASSPDRGSYEQYF. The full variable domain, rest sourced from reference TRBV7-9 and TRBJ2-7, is DTGVSQNPRHKITKRGQNVTFRCDPISEHNRLYWYRQTLGQGPEFLTYFQNEAQLEKSRLLSDRFSAERPKGSFSTLEIQRTEQGDSAMYLCASSPDRGSYEQYFGPGTRLTVT.

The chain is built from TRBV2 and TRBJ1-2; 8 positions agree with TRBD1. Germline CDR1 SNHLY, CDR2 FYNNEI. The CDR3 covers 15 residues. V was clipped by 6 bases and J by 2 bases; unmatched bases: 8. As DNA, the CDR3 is TGTGCCAGCAGGGCCGGGACAGGAGCCAACTATGGCTACACCTTC. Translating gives CASRAGTGANYGYTF.

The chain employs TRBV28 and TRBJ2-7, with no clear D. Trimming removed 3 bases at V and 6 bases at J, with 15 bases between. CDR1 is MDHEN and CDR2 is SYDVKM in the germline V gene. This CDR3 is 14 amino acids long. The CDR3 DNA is TGTGCCAGCAGTTTGGTCCCGGGTTTCGGCGAGCAGTACTTC. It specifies CASSLVPGFGEQYF.

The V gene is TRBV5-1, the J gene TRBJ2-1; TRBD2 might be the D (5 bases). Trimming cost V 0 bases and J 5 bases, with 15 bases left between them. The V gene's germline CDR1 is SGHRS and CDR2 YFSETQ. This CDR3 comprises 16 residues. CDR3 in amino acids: CASSLAETGFHNEQFF. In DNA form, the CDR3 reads TGCGCCAGCAGCTTGGCCGAGACGGGATTTCACAATGAGCAGTTCTTC.

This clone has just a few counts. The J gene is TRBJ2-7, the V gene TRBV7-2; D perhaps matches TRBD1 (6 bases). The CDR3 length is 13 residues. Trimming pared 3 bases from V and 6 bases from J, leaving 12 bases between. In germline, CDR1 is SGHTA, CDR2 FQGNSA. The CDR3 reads CASSLEIGGEQYF. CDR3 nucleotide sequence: TGTGCCAGCAGCTTGGAAATAGGGGGCGAGCAGTACTTC.

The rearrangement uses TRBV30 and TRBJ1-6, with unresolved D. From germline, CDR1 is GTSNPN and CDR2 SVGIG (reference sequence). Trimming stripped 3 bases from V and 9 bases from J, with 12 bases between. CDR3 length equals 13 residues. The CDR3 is CAWSPARGSPLHF. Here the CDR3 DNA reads TGTGCCTGGAGCCCCGCCCGGGGTTCACCCCTCCACTTT.

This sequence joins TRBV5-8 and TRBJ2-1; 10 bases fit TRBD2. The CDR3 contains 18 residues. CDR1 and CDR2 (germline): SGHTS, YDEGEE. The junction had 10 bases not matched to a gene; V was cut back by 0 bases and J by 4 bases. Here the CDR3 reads CASSLASRLAGAYNEQFF. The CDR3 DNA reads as TGTGCCAGCAGCTTGGCCAGTCGCCTAGCGGGAGCTTACAATGAGCAGTTCTTC.

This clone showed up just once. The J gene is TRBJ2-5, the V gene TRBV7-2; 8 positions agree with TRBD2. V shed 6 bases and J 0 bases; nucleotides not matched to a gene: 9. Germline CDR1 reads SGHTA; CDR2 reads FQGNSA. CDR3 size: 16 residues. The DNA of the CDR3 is TGTGCCAGCAGACTCCGAATTAGCGGGAACCAAGAGACCCAGTACTTC. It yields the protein CASRLRISGNQETQYF.